The T cell receptor (beta chain) described here comes from a study of T-cell memory formation after mild COVID-19. 5'RACE primed at constant segments yielded TCR alpha and TCR beta cDNA libraries bearing sample barcodes and UMIs. TCRdb reprocessed the 5' RACE reads via MiXCR and lists one record per CDR3 protein. The profile shows around 250,000 distinct CDR3 sequences, approximately 9% of them singletons. CDR3 size: 15 residues. Germline V lookup: CDR1 DFQATT, CDR2 SNEGSKA (reference sequence). Between the trimmed V and J ends, which lost 7 bases and 2 bases, there was a span of 20 bases. The sequence came from a man younger than 35 who had mild COVID-19 (a few samples of this study predate the infection). Cell type and time point are not known. V gene TRBV20-1 combines with J gene TRBJ1-2; D is unresolved. Input material: PBMCs or a T cell subset sorted from them (not recorded which). CDR3 DNA: TGCAGTGTTTCGGGTCCCCTAGAGGGAAACTATGGCTACACCTTC. It codes for CSVSGPLEGNYGYTF.